This T cell receptor (beta chain) was sequenced during a study of glioma-infiltrating T cells. Trimming stripped 3 bases from V and 7 bases from J, with 7 bases between. The CDR3 is made up of 12 amino acids. Germline lookup yields CDR1 SGHTA and CDR2 FQGNSA. Study-level results: Non-neoplastic patients had below-expected tissue-blood divergence, while all gliomas exceeded expectation. Very few CDR3 sequences were shared between tissue and blood.

This clonotype was observed at least ten times. No antigen is known for it. Amplification of TCR alpha and beta CDR3 regions from RNA used iRepertoire nested multiplex PCR. Input was roughly 85-450 ng of tissue mRNA or PBMC total RNA. Each CDR3 protein gets one entry after TCRdb re-called the multiplex PCR reads with MiXCR. This table holds about 200,000 distinct CDR3 sequences, 32% found once. Sequenced sample: glioma tissue, nonneoplastic brain tissue, or PBMCs (not recorded which). The J gene is TRBJ2-1, the V gene TRBV7-2; D unresolved. The origin of this receptor is a human donor with low-grade glioma or glioblastoma, undergoing nonglioma brain surgery, or in good health (not recorded which). The CDR3 spells CASSFLGNEQFF. CDR3 in DNA: TGTGCCAGCAGCTTTCTAGGGAATGAGCAGTTCTTC. Full variable domain (rest looked up from reference TRBV7-2 and TRBJ2-1): GAGVSQSPSNKVTEKGKDVELRCDPISGHTALYWYRQSLGQGLEFLIYFQGNSAPDKSGLPSDRFSAERTGGSVSTLTIQRTQQEDSAVYLCASSFLGNEQFFGPGTRLTVL.